Listed here are 25 T cell receptor beta chains from one sample, sequenced in a study of response to subunit inactivated influenza vaccine. Each CDR3 protein gets one entry after TCRdb re-called the RT-PCR reads with MiXCR. Of 500,000 to 600,000 distinct CDR3 sequences in the sample, over 9.5% were seen once. Here the sequenced sample was PBMCs from blood, taken on the day of vaccination. These receptors were collected from a man between 45 and 60 years old who received an inactivated influenza vaccine.

This chain joins TRBV28 and TRBJ1-1; D is unresolved. The CDR3 is 12 amino acids. CDR1 and CDR2 (germline): MDHEN, SYDVKM. Trimming stripped 1 base from V and 4 bases from J, with 4 bases between. The CDR3 spells CASSLLLTEAFF. The DNA of the CDR3 is TGTGCCAGCAGTTTATTGCTCACTGAAGCTTTCTTT.

This clonotype was picked up a small number of times. The V call is TRBV6-2 or TRBV6-3, the J call TRBJ2-2, with D uncertain. The CDR3 consists of 14 residues. The V gene lost 8 bases and the J gene lost 4 bases, with 14 bases spanning the gap. Germline assignment: CDR1 MNHEY and CDR2 SVGEGT. CDR3 residues: CASAAIKATGELFF. The CDR3 nucleotides read TGTGCCAGCGCAGCAATTAAGGCCACCGGGGAGCTGTTTTTT.

The chain combines TRBV2 with TRBJ1-5; D may be TRBD1 (5 bases). V was trimmed by 5 bases and J by 2 bases, leaving 22 bases between them. The CDR3 totals 18 residues. The germline V gene encodes CDR1 SNHLY and CDR2 FYNNEI. The CDR3 coding sequence is TGTGCCAGCAGTTTTCCAAAGACAGAGGAAAACGGCAATCAGCCCCAGCATTTT. Residues: CASSFPKTEENGNQPQHF.

This clonotype was picked up many times. J is TRBJ1-1 and V is TRBV5-1; tentatively, D is TRBD1 (6 bases). Trimming shortened V by 4 bases and J by 4 bases, and 17 bases separated the two germline ends. Germline CDR1 SGHRS, CDR2 YFSETQ. The CDR3 spans 15 residues. The CDR3 coding sequence is TGCGCCAGCAGCAGCCGGACGGGGGCCAGCACTGAAGCTTTCTTT. Amino acids: CASSSRTGASTEAFF.

This clonotype showed up just a few times. The chain recombines TRBV20-1 with TRBJ1-1, with TRBD1 as a possible D gene (5 bases). CDR3 length equals 11 residues. In germline, CDR1 is DFQATT, CDR2 SNEGSKA (reference sequence). V lost 6 bases and J 7 bases, leaving 12 bases between the germline ends. The chain's CDR3 is CSAPDTFEAFF. The CDR3 coding sequence is TGCAGTGCCCCGGACACATTTGAAGCTTTCTTT.

J is TRBJ2-3 and V is TRBV5-1, with 8 bases identical to TRBD2. Unmatched junction bases numbered 16, after V lost 4 bases and J lost 6 bases. The length of the CDR3 is 17 residues. Germline V gene sequence: CDR1 SGHRS, CDR2 YFSETQ. The CDR3 protein is CASSPGSATSVADTQYF. The CDR3 bases are TGCGCCAGCAGCCCCGGATCTGCGACTAGCGTAGCGGATACGCAGTATTTT.

This clonotype has only a few counts. The V call is TRBV7-8, the J call TRBJ1-5, with 7 bases that match TRBD1. Germline assignment: CDR1 SGHVS and CDR2 FQNEAQ. The CDR3 has 14 residues. The ends lost 6 bases at V and 5 bases at J; junction bases unmatched: 7. The CDR3 loop reads CASSYRDRYQPQHF. CDR3 nucleotides: TGTGCCAGCAGTTACCGGGACAGATATCAGCCCCAGCATTTT.

The V and J genes are TRBV2 and TRBJ2-7, with 10 bases identical to TRBD2. The CDR3 sequence is 15 residues long. Germline V lookup: CDR1 SNHLY, CDR2 FYNNEI. Losses at the gene ends were 6 bases for V and 2 bases for J; bases not matched to a gene: 7. The CDR3 DNA reads as TGTGCCAGCAGAAAGGAAGCGGGAGGGCCCTACGAGCAGTACTTC. This translates into CASRKEAGGPYEQYF.

The chain's CDR3 is CASSELIRQEQETQYF. The CDR3 nucleotides read TGTGCCAGCAGTGAACTTATAAGACAGGAACAAGAGACCCAGTACTTC. The rearrangement uses TRBV25-1 and TRBJ2-5, with D perhaps TRBD1 (6 bases). V shed 2 bases and J shed 2 bases, with 15 bases lying between them. The CDR3 contains 16 residues. Germline CDR1 reads MGHDK; CDR2 reads SYGVNS.

This clonotype was picked up many times. CDR3 sequence (DNA): TGTGCCAGCATCCGGGACGGTGAGGGAGATGAGCAGTTCTTC. This codes for CASIRDGEGDEQFF. The chain carries TRBV27 and TRBJ2-1; either TRBD1 or TRBD2 may supply D (5 bases each). The V end lost 7 bases, the J end lost 8 bases, and 18 bases lay between the germline ends. CDR1 is MNHEY and CDR2 is SMNVEV in the germline V gene (reference sequence). The CDR3 extends over 14 amino acids.

Only a few counts were recorded for this clonotype. This chain links TRBV2 with TRBJ1-5; possible D gene TRBD1, 5 bases. The ends were cut back, 5 bases at V and 4 bases at J, with 12 bases in the middle. The length of the CDR3 is 14 residues. Germline V gene sequence: CDR1 SNHLY, CDR2 FYNNEI. CDR3 nucleotide sequence: TGTGCCAGCAGTAGGGACTTTTCAAATCAGCCCCAGCATTTT. This sequence encodes CASSRDFSNQPQHF.

As DNA, the CDR3 is TGTGCCAGCAGTTCTGTACGCGAGCAGTTCTTC. Residues: CASSSVREQFF. The V gene is TRBV12-3 or TRBV12-4, the J gene TRBJ2-1; D remains unclear. The CDR3 covers 11 residues. The V gene lost 4 bases and the J gene lost 10 bases, with 8 bases spanning the gap.

This clonotype was recorded a few times. The chain couples TRBV28 to TRBJ2-5; no reliable D call. Trimming took 4 bases from V and 3 from J, leaving 9 bases between them. The CDR3 is made up of 13 amino acids. CDR1 is MDHEN and CDR2 is SYDVKM in the germline V gene. The chain's CDR3 is CASSSDTEETQYF. Written as DNA, the CDR3 is TGTGCCAGCAGTTCTGACACCGAAGAGACCCAGTACTTC.

The chain has TRBV20-1 and TRBJ2-3, with D tentatively TRBD1 or TRBD2 (6 bases each). Germline V lookup: CDR1 DFQATT, CDR2 SNEGSKA (reference sequence). There are 14 residues in the CDR3. V lost 6 bases, J lost 7 bases, and 20 bases lay in between. In DNA, the CDR3 is TGCAGTGCAACGATCGGGGGCCCCCAATATACGCAGTATTTT. Its protein product is CSATIGGPQYTQYF.

This clonotype was seen at least ten times. The rearrangement joins TRBV7-9 to TRBJ1-2; D gene ambiguous. Germline CDR1 is SEHNR and CDR2 is FQNEAQ (reference sequence). The CDR3 has 17 amino acids. Trimming took off 0 bases at V and 5 bases at J, with 19 bases between the two ends. CDR3 bases: TGTGCCAGCAGCTTAGCTTCCCTCGGGTGGGCGGAATATGGCTACACCTTC. It specifies CASSLASLGWAEYGYTF. Full variable domain (remainder filled in from reference TRBV7-9 and TRBJ1-2): DTGVSQNPRHKITKRGQNVTFRCDPISEHNRLYWYRQTLGQGPEFLTYFQNEAQLEKSRLLSDRFSAERPKGSFSTLEIQRTEQGDSAMYLCASSLASLGWAEYGYTFGSGTRLTVV.

This clonotype appeared a few times. The rearrangement uses TRBV12-3 or TRBV12-4 and TRBJ1-1; D is perhaps TRBD1 (5 bases). The length of the CDR3 is 15 residues. The V end lost 0 bases, the J end lost 3 bases, and 11 bases lay between the germline ends. Here the CDR3 DNA reads TGTGCCAGCAGTTTAGCGGGGGGTGGGGACACTGAAGCTTTCTTT. Amino acid sequence: CASSLAGGGDTEAFF.

The chain recombines TRBV20-1 with TRBJ1-5; weak D call: TRBD1 (6 bases). V was cut by 6 bases and J by 6 bases, with 15 bases left in between. Germline V gene lookup returns CDR1 DFQATT and CDR2 SNEGSKA (reference sequence). The CDR3 runs to 13 residues. The CDR3 region has the DNA TGCAGTGCGTGGGGGGGGGCGGGTCAGCCCCAGCATTTT. It specifies CSAWGGAGQPQHF.

This clonotype has a handful of counts. The gene calls are TRBV3-1 and TRBJ2-7; 9 bases are a match to TRBD2. Germline V gene sequence: CDR1 LGHDT, CDR2 YNNKEL (reference sequence). The CDR3 is made up of 16 amino acids. V shed 0 bases and J 3 bases; nucleotides not matched to a gene: 6. CDR3 sequence: CASSQDTGLAYYEQYF. The CDR3 DNA is TGTGCCAGCAGCCAAGATACGGGACTAGCTTACTACGAGCAGTACTTC.

There are a few counts of this clonotype. The rearrangement joins TRBV19 to TRBJ2-2; D perhaps matches TRBD1 (6 bases). Trimming pared 6 bases from V and 7 bases from J, leaving 18 bases between. Per the germline V gene, CDR1 is LNHDA and CDR2 is SQIVND (reference sequence). The CDR3 is 15 amino acids. This CDR3 reads CASRFSQGGIGELFF. The DNA of the CDR3 is TGTGCCAGTAGGTTCTCACAGGGTGGAATCGGGGAGCTGTTTTTT.

This rearrangement joins TRBV12-3 or TRBV12-4 to TRBJ2-5; D is unresolved. V lost 6 bases to trimming and J lost 2 bases, with 16 bases between them. CDR3 length: 15 residues. In DNA, the CDR3 is TGTGCCAGCAGCCGACGCTCCGGCCGACAAGAGACCCAGTACTTC. Translating it yields CASSRRSGRQETQYF.

This clonotype has a handful of counts. The rearrangement links TRBV9 to TRBJ2-7; TRBD1 might be the D (6 bases). Trimming pared 3 bases from V and 3 bases from J, leaving 13 bases between. This CDR3 comprises 14 residues. From germline, CDR1 is SGDLS and CDR2 YYNGEE. CDR3 sequence (DNA): TGTGCCAGCAGCGAGTCGACAGGTTTCTACGAGCAGTACTTC. This translates into CASSESTGFYEQYF.

The J gene is TRBJ1-5, the V gene TRBV6-5; D unresolved. V shed 5 bases and J shed 1 base, with 9 bases lying between them. The germline gives CDR1 MNHEY, CDR2 SVGAGI. This CDR3 has 14 residues. As DNA, the CDR3 is TGTGCCAGCAGTCACCCTTTGAGCAATCAGCCCCAGCATTTT. It translates to CASSHPLSNQPQHF.

The chain links TRBV5-1 to TRBJ2-7; TRBD1 agrees at 7 bases. Germline values: CDR1 SGHRS, CDR2 YFSETQ. V was pared by 4 bases and J by 0 bases, with 4 bases of the junction left unmatched. The CDR3 consists of 14 residues. CDR3 sequence (DNA): TGCGCCAGCAGCCAGGGGGACAGCTCCTACGAGCAGTACTTC. It codes for CASSQGDSSYEQYF.

This clonotype was counted ten times or more. The V and J genes are TRBV5-6 and TRBJ2-5; 11 bases fit TRBD2. V was pared by 0 bases and J by 7 bases, with 5 bases of the junction left unmatched. The CDR3 extends over 15 amino acids. Germline CDR1 and CDR2: SGHDT and YYEEEE. The CDR3 DNA is TGTGCCAGCAGCTTGGAGGGGACTAGCGGAGGGACCCAGTACTTC. This encodes CASSLEGTSGGTQYF.

The rearrangement uses TRBV3-1 and TRBJ1-3; D gene ambiguous. Germline lookup yields CDR1 LGHDT and CDR2 YNNKEL (reference sequence). The CDR3 is 16 amino acids. With 4 bases removed from V and 0 bases from J, the gap between germline ends came to 13 bases. The CDR3 nucleotides are TGTGCCAGCAGCCCTCGGACGCCATACTCTGGAAACACCATATATTTT. This encodes CASSPRTPYSGNTIYF.